Shown below are 5 T cell receptor beta chains from a single sample sequenced in a study of response to subunit inactivated influenza vaccine. MiXCR, run by TCRdb on the RT-PCR reads, gives a single entry per CDR3 protein. The sample records about 780,000 distinct CDR3 sequences, less than 20% being singletons. Sequenced material: PBMCs from blood, taken roughly 5 days after vaccination. The receptor set was obtained from a man in his fifties who received an inactivated influenza vaccine.

This clonotype was seen a handful of times. The gene calls are TRBV5-1 and TRBJ2-4, with D possibly being TRBD1 (6 bases). Germline CDR1 is SGHRS and CDR2 is YFSETQ. The CDR3 extends over 14 amino acids. Trimming cost V 7 bases and J 8 bases, with 19 bases left between them. CDR3 region: CASCAQGLPDIQYF. The CDR3, as DNA: TGCGCCAGCTGCGCCCAGGGGTTGCCGGACATTCAGTACTTC.

The chain uses TRBV20-1 and TRBJ2-5; 13 bases are shared with TRBD2. CDR3 length: 16 residues. Per germline, CDR1 DFQATT and CDR2 SNEGSKA (reference sequence). The V gene end was trimmed by 2 bases and the J gene end by 1 base; junction bases not matched to a gene: 4. CDR3 region: CSARPTSGRAQETQYF. The CDR3 nucleotides read TGCAGTGCTAGACCCACTAGCGGGAGGGCCCAAGAGACCCAGTACTTC.

The sample holds many counts of this clonotype. The V and J genes are TRBV24-1 and TRBJ2-3, with 9 bases that match TRBD2. V was clipped by 1 base and J by 6 bases; unmatched bases: 7. The CDR3 has 16 amino acids. In germline, CDR1 is KGHDR, CDR2 SFDVKD. The CDR3 nucleotides are TGTGCCACCAGTGATTTACCAGCGGGAGGTTCTGATACGCAGTATTTT. It codes for CATSDLPAGGSDTQYF.

CDR3 sequence reads: CASSSFRVNYTF. CDR3 nucleotide sequence: TGTGCCAGCAGCTCCTTCAGGGTAAACTACACCTTC. The chain carries TRBV11-2 and TRBJ1-2, with a weak D call TRBD1 (5 bases). Germline V lookup: CDR1 SGHAT, CDR2 FQNNGV. V was pared by 4 bases and J by 10 bases, with 13 bases between. CDR3 length: 12 residues.

This clonotype appeared a few times. The chain carries TRBV5-1 and TRBJ2-7; TRBD1 matches at 8 bases. Losses at the gene ends were 1 base for V and 6 bases for J; bases not matched to a gene: 9. The CDR3 contains 15 residues. In germline, CDR1 is SGHRS, CDR2 YFSETQ. The CDR3, as DNA: TGCGCCAGCAGCTTGACGTCAGGGGGCACCTCCGAGCAGTACTTC. Translating it yields CASSLTSGGTSEQYF.